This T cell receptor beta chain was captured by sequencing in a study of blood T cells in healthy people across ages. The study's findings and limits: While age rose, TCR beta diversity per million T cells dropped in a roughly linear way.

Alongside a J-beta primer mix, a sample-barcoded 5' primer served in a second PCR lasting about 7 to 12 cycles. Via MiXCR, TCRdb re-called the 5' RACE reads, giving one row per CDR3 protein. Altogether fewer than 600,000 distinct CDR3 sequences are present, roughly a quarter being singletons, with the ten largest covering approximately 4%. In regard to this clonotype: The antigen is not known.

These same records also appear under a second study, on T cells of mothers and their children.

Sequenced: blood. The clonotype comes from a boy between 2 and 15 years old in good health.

CDR3 amino acids: CASSSGRHDAYEQYF. Here the CDR3 DNA reads TGTGCCAGCAGTTCAGGACGTCATGACGCCTACGAGCAGTACTTC. V usage is TRBV12-3 or TRBV12-4 and J usage is TRBJ2-7; D ambiguous. This CDR3 comprises 15 residues. V lost 4 bases to trimming and J lost 2 bases, with 15 bases between them.